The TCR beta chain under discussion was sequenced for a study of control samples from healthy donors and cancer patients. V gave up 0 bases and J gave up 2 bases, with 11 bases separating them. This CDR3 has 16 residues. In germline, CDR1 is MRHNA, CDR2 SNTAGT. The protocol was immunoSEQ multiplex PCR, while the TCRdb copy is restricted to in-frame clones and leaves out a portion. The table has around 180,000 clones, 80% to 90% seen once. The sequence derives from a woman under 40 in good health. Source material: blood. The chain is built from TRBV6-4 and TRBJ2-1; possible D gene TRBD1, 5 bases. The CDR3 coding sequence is TGTGCCAGCAGTGACTCGGGCAGGGCCCCCTACAATGAGCAGTTCTTC. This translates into CASSDSGRAPYNEQFF.